Shown below are 27 T cell receptor beta chains from a single sample sequenced in a study of PD-L1 blockade in urothelial cancer. Here immunoSEQ multiplex PCR was the method, and the copy in TCRdb shows in-frame clones only, minus some. The repertoire consists of more than 75,000 clones, with 90% occurring once and the leading ten covering roughly a tenth. The sequencing here drew on PBMCs, taken around atezolizumab (anti-PD-L1) treatment. All receptors derive from a man aged 60 to 75 with urothelial cancer.

As DNA, the CDR3 is TGCGCCAGCAGCCCTGGACTAGACGCAGATACGCAGTATTTT. Protein: CASSPGLDADTQYF. V and J are TRBV4-3 and TRBJ2-3; 7 bases are a match to TRBD2. The CDR3 is 14 residues long. The germline gives CDR1 LGHNA, CDR2 YSLEER. V lost 4 bases and J lost 4; bases outside the gene matches: 5.

The chain is built from TRBV10-1 and TRBJ2-3; no clear D. The CDR3 sequence is 17 residues long. The V gene's germline CDR1 is WNHNN and CDR2 SYGVQD (reference sequence). The V end lost 0 bases, the J end lost 4 bases, and 17 bases lay between the germline ends. The CDR3 loop is CASSESTSPGWADTQYF. CDR3 sequence (DNA): TGCGCCAGCAGTGAGTCGACTTCCCCCGGGTGGGCAGATACGCAGTATTTT.

The rearrangement joins TRBV7-2 to TRBJ2-2, with D hard to call. The V end lost 2 bases, the J end lost 3 bases, and 7 bases lay between the germline ends. This CDR3 contains 14 residues. Germline CDR1 and CDR2: SGHTA and FQGNSA. DNA for the CDR3: TGTGCCAGCAGCTTAAATGGGCACACCGGGGAGCTGTTTTTT. It yields the protein CASSLNGHTGELFF. Based on the CDR3 plus reference TRBV7-2 and TRBJ2-2, the full variable domain is GAGVSQSPSNKVTEKGKDVELRCDPISGHTALYWYRQSLGQGLEFLIYFQGNSAPDKSGLPSDRFSAERTGGSVSTLTIQRTQQEDSAVYLCASSLNGHTGELFFGEGSRLTVL.

The chain is built from TRBV2 and TRBJ2-7; D ambiguous. Germline V lookup: CDR1 SNHLY, CDR2 FYNNEI. V lost 3 bases to trimming and J lost 6 bases, with 21 bases between them. There are 16 residues in the CDR3. The CDR3 coding sequence is TGTGCCAGCAGTGATCCGACAAGGCGAATTTCCGGCGAGCAGTACTTC. It translates to CASSDPTRRISGEQYF.

J is TRBJ2-3 and V is TRBV7-2; maybe TRBD2 (5 bases). Per the germline V gene, CDR1 is SGHTA and CDR2 is FQGNSA. The CDR3 is made up of 17 amino acids. The V end lost 2 bases, the J end lost 2 bases, and 17 bases lay between the germline ends. The DNA of the CDR3 is TGTGCCAGCAGCTTAACCGGACTCCCCTTAAACACAGATACGCAGTATTTT. Translation gives CASSLTGLPLNTDTQYF.

The rearrangement joins TRBV5-5 to TRBJ2-2; D is ambiguous. Germline lookup yields CDR1 SGHKS and CDR2 YYEKEE (reference sequence). Deletions cut 4 bases from V and 8 bases from J, with 9 bases between. This CDR3 comprises 12 residues. The CDR3 sequence is CASSLPVGELFF. The CDR3, as DNA: TGTGCCAGCAGCCTCCCGGTGGGGGAGCTGTTTTTT. Filled out from reference TRBV5-5 and TRBJ2-2, the complete variable domain reads DAGVTQSPTHLIKTRGQQVTLRCSPISGHKSVSWYQQVLGQGPQFIFQYYEKEERGRGNFPDRFSARQFPNYSSELNVNALLLGDSALYLCASSLPVGELFFGEGSRLTVL.

The chain recombines TRBV7-2 with TRBJ2-3, with TRBD1 identical over 7 bases. Germline CDR1 SGHTA, CDR2 FQGNSA. The trim removed 5 bases at V and 0 bases at J, leaving 5 bases unmatched. The CDR3 length is 15 residues. CDR3 coding DNA: TGTGCCAGCAGCAAGGACAGGCCTAGCACAGATACGCAGTATTTT. Its translation is CASSKDRPSTDTQYF.

The chain combines TRBV10-3 with TRBJ1-2, with 9 bases identical to TRBD1. Trimming at V came to 9 bases and at J to 3 bases, leaving 5 bases not matched to a gene. This CDR3 is built from 13 residues. Looked up from germline, CDR1 is ENHRY and CDR2 is SYGVKD. CDR3 coding DNA: TGTGCCATACAGGGGGCGGCGGACTATGGCTACACCTTC. Translating gives CAIQGAADYGYTF.

The chain recombines TRBV7-2 with TRBJ2-3; D unresolved. This CDR3 contains 14 residues. Germline V gene lookup returns CDR1 SGHTA and CDR2 FQGNSA. Trimming stripped 1 base from V and 4 bases from J, with 9 bases between. The DNA for the CDR3 is TGTGCCAGCAGCTTAGTAACCCAGGCAGATACGCAGTATTTT. Protein product: CASSLVTQADTQYF. The variable domain in full, completed from reference TRBV7-2 and TRBJ2-3, reads GAGVSQSPSNKVTEKGKDVELRCDPISGHTALYWYRQSLGQGLEFLIYFQGNSAPDKSGLPSDRFSAERTGGSVSTLTIQRTQQEDSAVYLCASSLVTQADTQYFGPGTRLTVL.

This chain uses TRBV4-3 with TRBJ2-7, with D perhaps TRBD2 (5 bases). The ends were cut back, 3 bases at V and 0 bases at J, with 15 bases in the middle. The CDR3 has 16 residues. Germline values: CDR1 LGHNA, CDR2 YSLEER. The CDR3: CASSHGLARSSYEQYF. The CDR3 DNA follows: TGCGCCAGCAGCCACGGACTCGCCCGGAGCTCCTACGAGCAGTACTTC.

This chain connects TRBV7-9 to TRBJ2-7; 10 nucleotides line up with TRBD2. CDR3 length: 15 amino acids. The germline V gene has CDR1 SEHNR and CDR2 FQNEAQ (reference sequence). V trimming: 8 bases; J trimming: 4 bases; junction bases outside the gene matches: 11. CDR3 in DNA: TGTGCCAGCGGGTTGGCGAGCGGGAGGGTTTACGAGCAGTACTTC. Translation gives CASGLASGRVYEQYF.

J is TRBJ2-7 and V is TRBV28, with TRBD1 matching 9 bases. The germline gives CDR1 MDHEN, CDR2 SYDVKM. CDR3 length equals 14 residues. Trimming at V came to 5 bases and at J to 5 bases, leaving 7 bases not matched to a gene. The CDR3 bases are TGTGCCAGCAGTCTGGGACAGGGAAGTAACGAGCAGTACTTC. It encodes CASSLGQGSNEQYF.

The V and J genes are TRBV30 and TRBJ1-2; D unresolved. The germline CDR1 and CDR2 sequences are GTSNPN and SVGIG (reference sequence). This CDR3 spans 14 amino acids. V gave up 1 base and J gave up 5 bases, with 14 bases separating them. The CDR3 region has the DNA TGTGCCTGGAGTGAAACTGGACTTGGTTATGGCTACACCTTC. This encodes CAWSETGLGYGYTF.

The genes are TRBV7-2 and TRBJ2-2; 9 positions agree with TRBD1. The V segment lost 5 bases and the J segment 4 bases; nucleotides outside the gene matches: 11. This CDR3 is 17 amino acids long. Germline loops: CDR1 SGHTA, CDR2 FQGNSA. This chain's CDR3 is CASSASRDRARTGELFF. CDR3 nucleotide sequence: TGTGCCAGCAGCGCGAGCCGGGACAGGGCTCGCACCGGGGAGCTGTTTTTT.

The rearrangement links TRBV27 to TRBJ2-1; tentatively, D is TRBD1 (6 bases). There are 18 residues in the CDR3. The germline V gene encodes CDR1 MNHEY and CDR2 SMNVEV (reference sequence). Trimming took off 2 bases at V and 8 bases at J, with 25 bases between the two ends. CDR3 region: CASSLVWMGAGLDHEQFF. CDR3 bases: TGTGCCAGCAGTTTAGTTTGGATGGGGGCAGGGTTGGACCATGAGCAGTTCTTC.

The gene calls are TRBV6-6 and TRBJ1-2; the match to TRBD1 covers 9 bases. With 5 bases clipped from V and 4 bases from J, the junction kept 5 bases outside the gene matches. The germline CDR1 and CDR2 sequences are MNHNY and SVGAGI (reference sequence). The CDR3 sequence is 14 residues long. The CDR3 is CASSGTGNVYGYTF. The CDR3 coding sequence is TGTGCCAGCAGTGGGACAGGGAACGTCTATGGCTACACCTTC.

The chain recombines TRBV19 with TRBJ1-2, with 11 bases that match TRBD1. In germline, CDR1 is LNHDA, CDR2 SQIVND (reference sequence). The CDR3 covers 16 residues. Germline trimming cut 8 bases from V and 6 bases from J; bases unmatched to any gene: 14. In DNA form, the CDR3 reads TGTGCCAGTGCTTCCGGGACAGGGGGGCGATCCCATGGCTACACCTTC. It translates to CASASGTGGRSHGYTF.

The genes are TRBV10-3 and TRBJ2-1; D is perhaps TRBD1 (6 bases). Germline CDR1 is ENHRY and CDR2 is SYGVKD. CDR3 length equals 15 residues. V was trimmed by 2 bases and J by 2 bases, leaving 10 bases between them. DNA for the CDR3: TGTGCCATCAGTGAGGGGTCAGGGGCCTACAATGAGCAGTTCTTC. Translated, it gives CAISEGSGAYNEQFF.

This clone was detected once. The rearrangement links TRBV27 to TRBJ2-7; unclear D gene. From germline, CDR1 is MNHEY and CDR2 SMNVEV (reference sequence). The V end was cut by 0 bases, the J end by 0 bases, with 3 bases between. CDR3 size: 13 residues. For the CDR3, the DNA is TGTGCCAGCAGTTTATCCTACTCCTACGAGCAGTACTTC. This encodes CASSLSYSYEQYF.

V is TRBV29-1 and J is TRBJ2-3; 10 bases map to TRBD2. Germline-derived CDR1 and CDR2 are SQVTM and ANQGSEA. After removal of 6 bases from V and 3 bases from J, the junction contained 6 bases not matched to a gene. This CDR3 is built from 14 residues. The CDR3 sequence is CSVPRTSGTDTQYF. The CDR3 DNA reads as TGCAGCGTCCCTCGGACTAGCGGAACAGATACGCAGTATTTT.

This clone appeared once. The chain is built from TRBV9 and TRBJ2-1; no definite D call. Germline-derived CDR1 and CDR2 are SGDLS and YYNGEE. V was shortened by 1 base and J by 5 bases, with 10 bases between the two germline ends. The CDR3 spans 14 residues. The CDR3 DNA is TGTGCCAGCAGCGTAATGGCGGAAAACAATGAGCAGTTCTTC. Amino acid sequence: CASSVMAENNEQFF.

This chain joins TRBV28 and TRBJ1-1; 7 bases align to TRBD1. Trimming cost V 6 bases and J 1 base; bases outside gene matches: 2. The germline V gene has CDR1 MDHEN and CDR2 SYDVKM. The CDR3 is made up of 13 amino acids. Written as DNA, the CDR3 is TGTGCCAGCAGACAGGGGCCGAACACTGAAGCTTTCTTT. Translated: CASRQGPNTEAFF.

The rearrangement links TRBV9 to TRBJ1-6; 8 bases map to TRBD1. Germline CDR1 SGDLS, CDR2 YYNGEE. The CDR3 consists of 14 residues. Trimming cost V 3 bases and J 10 bases; bases outside gene matches: 6. CDR3 sequence (DNA): TGTGCCAGCAGCGGTGGACAGGGAAGATCACCCCTCCACTTT. This translates into CASSGGQGRSPLHF. The full variable domain, rest sourced from reference TRBV9 and TRBJ1-6, is DSGVTQTPKHLITATGQRVTLRCSPRSGDLSVYWYQQSLDQGLQFLIQYYNGEERAKGNILERFSAQQFPDLHSELNLSSLELGDSALYFCASSGGQGRSPLHFGNGTRLTVT.

The rearrangement links TRBV7-9 to TRBJ2-2; D gene uncertain. There are 14 residues in the CDR3. Germline loops: CDR1 SEHNR, CDR2 FQNEAQ (reference sequence). V was shortened by 0 bases and J by 4 bases, with 6 bases between the two germline ends. CDR3 sequence reads: CASSLASSTGELFF. The CDR3, as DNA: TGTGCCAGCAGCTTAGCCTCCAGCACCGGGGAGCTGTTTTTT.

The gene calls are TRBV15 and TRBJ2-7; D gene ambiguous. The CDR3 contains 14 residues. Trimming cost V 1 base and J 6 bases, with 13 bases left between them. The germline CDR1 and CDR2 sequences are LNHNV and YYDKDF (reference sequence). The CDR3 loop reads CATSRVRHHGEQYF. Written as DNA, the CDR3 is TGTGCCACCAGCAGAGTTCGACACCACGGCGAGCAGTACTTC.

V is TRBV29-1 and J is TRBJ2-1, with 7 bases that match TRBD1. Germline trimming cut 3 bases from V and 8 bases from J; bases unmatched to any gene: 7. The CDR3 spans 13 residues. In germline, CDR1 is SQVTM, CDR2 ANQGSEA. CDR3 in amino acids: CSVDRAGGYEQFF. In DNA form, the CDR3 reads TGCAGCGTTGATCGGGCAGGGGGATATGAGCAGTTCTTC.

This chain links TRBV4-3 with TRBJ2-5; 8 bases are shared with TRBD1. The ends lost 4 bases at V and 5 bases at J; junction bases unmatched: 12. The CDR3 extends over 16 amino acids. Germline V gene lookup returns CDR1 LGHNA and CDR2 YSLEER. The CDR3 is CASSPEPRGRGETQYF. CDR3 nucleotides: TGCGCCAGCAGCCCAGAGCCCAGGGGGCGCGGGGAGACCCAGTACTTC.